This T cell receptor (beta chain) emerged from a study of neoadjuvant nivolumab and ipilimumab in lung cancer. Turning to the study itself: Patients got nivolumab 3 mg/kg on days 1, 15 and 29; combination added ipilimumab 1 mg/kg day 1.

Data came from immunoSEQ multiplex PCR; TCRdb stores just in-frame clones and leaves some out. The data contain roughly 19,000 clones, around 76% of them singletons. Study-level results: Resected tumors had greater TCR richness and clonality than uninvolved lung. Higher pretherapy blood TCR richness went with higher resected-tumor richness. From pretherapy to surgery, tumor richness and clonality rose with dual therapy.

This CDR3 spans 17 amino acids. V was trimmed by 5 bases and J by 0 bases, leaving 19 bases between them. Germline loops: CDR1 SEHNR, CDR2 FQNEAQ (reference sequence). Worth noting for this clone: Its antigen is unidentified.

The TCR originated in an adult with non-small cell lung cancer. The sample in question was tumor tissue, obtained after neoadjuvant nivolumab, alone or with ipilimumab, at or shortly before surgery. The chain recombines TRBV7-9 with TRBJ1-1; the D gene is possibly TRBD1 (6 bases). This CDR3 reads CASSVIGGAVLNTEAFF. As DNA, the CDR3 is TGTGCCAGCAGCGTTATCGGGGGCGCAGTACTGAACACTGAAGCTTTCTTT.